Presented here are 26 T cell receptor beta chains from one specimen sequenced in a study of naive and memory T cell subsets. The beta constant-region primer was an equimolar mix of two oligonucleotides covering TRBC1 and TRBC2. Nested alpha and beta constant-region primers with the SP2 primer drove four PCR rounds on ligated cDNA. From the UMI-ligation and nested PCR reads, TCRdb called clonotypes with MiXCR, one entry per CDR3 protein. This sample has 95,000 to 150,000 distinct CDR3 sequences, with over 30% found just once. Sequenced input: central memory CD4+ T cells from blood. The receptors here all came from a human donor in good health.

The chain carries TRBV25-1 and TRBJ2-1; 7 bases align to TRBD2. J gave up 2 bases and V 8 bases, and 9 bases lay outside the gene matches. The CDR3 is 15 residues long. Germline loops: CDR1 MGHDK, CDR2 SYGVNS. The CDR3 protein is CASDSAGDPYNEQFF. The DNA for the CDR3 is TGTGCCAGCGATTCGGCGGGAGATCCCTACAATGAGCAGTTCTTC.

As to this clonotype: At one end, the junction sequence differs from germline, possibly due to a read error. The chain recombines TRBV3-1 with TRBJ2-7; D might be TRBD1 (6 bases). Germline loops: CDR1 LGHDT, CDR2 YNNKEL (reference sequence). The CDR3 sequence is 13 residues long. For the CDR3, the DNA is TGTGCCAGCAGCCAAGTCCCCCGGACAGACCAGGACTTC. It translates to CASSQVPRTDQDF.

J is TRBJ1-1 and V is TRBV20-1; D is unresolved. V was pared by 5 bases and J by 5 bases, with 6 bases between. The CDR3 consists of 10 residues. Looked up from germline, CDR1 is DFQATT and CDR2 is SNEGSKA (reference sequence). The DNA of the CDR3 is TGCAGTGCTCGGAGGACTGAAGCTTTCTTT. Translation: CSARRTEAFF.

There are a few counts of this clonotype. V gene TRBV15 combines with J gene TRBJ2-7, with 11 bases fitting TRBD2. The CDR3 loop spans 16 amino acids. Looked up from germline, CDR1 is LNHNV and CDR2 is YYDKDF (reference sequence). J lost 6 bases, V lost 0 bases, and 7 bases had no gene match. CDR3 bases: TGTGCCACCAGCAGAGATTTACTAGCGGGAGAGACCGAGCAGTACTTC. The encoded protein is CATSRDLLAGETEQYF.

The chain combines TRBV18 with TRBJ2-5; either TRBD1 or TRBD2 may fit D (7 bases each). Germline values: CDR1 KGHSH, CDR2 LQKENI. The CDR3 is made up of 16 amino acids. Trimming shortened V by 5 bases and J by 2 bases, and 18 bases separated the two germline ends. Here the CDR3 reads CASSSSPGGGQETQYF. The CDR3 region has the DNA TGTGCCAGCTCATCCTCTCCAGGGGGAGGGCAAGAGACCCAGTACTTC.

This chain's CDR3 is CASSLDSPDGYTF. For the CDR3, the DNA is TGTGCCAGCAGCCTCGACAGCCCCGATGGCTACACCTTC. The chain has TRBV7-9 and TRBJ1-2, with D possibly being TRBD1 (5 bases). Between the trimmed V and J ends, which lost 5 bases and 6 bases, there was a span of 13 bases. The CDR3 covers 13 residues. Per the germline V gene, CDR1 is SEHNR and CDR2 is FQNEAQ (reference sequence).

V and J are TRBV5-1 and TRBJ1-5; D may be TRBD1 (6 bases). Looked up from germline, CDR1 is SGHRS and CDR2 is YFSETQ. The CDR3 contains 13 residues. V lost 8 bases, J lost 2 bases, and 11 bases lay in between. CDR3: CARIRQGNQPQHF. CDR3 sequence (DNA): TGCGCCAGGATCCGACAGGGCAATCAGCCCCAGCATTTT.

This rearrangement joins TRBV4-1 to TRBJ2-5; D is possibly TRBD2 (6 bases). The germline V and J ends were trimmed by 0 bases and 7 bases, with 9 bases remaining between them. Germline CDR1 is MGHRA and CDR2 is YSYEKL. The CDR3 runs 13 residues. As DNA, the CDR3 is TGCGCCAGCAGCCAAGATCGGGACTCGACCCAGTACTTC. Its translation: CASSQDRDSTQYF.

This clonotype was counted only a few times. The chain uses TRBV7-8 and TRBJ2-2, with 10 nucleotides matching TRBD1. Germline V gene lookup returns CDR1 SGHVS and CDR2 FQNEAQ. The V gene end was trimmed by 5 bases and the J gene end by 4 bases; junction bases not matched to a gene: 4. CDR3 length: 15 residues. This CDR3 is CASSKGQGRTGELFF. The CDR3 DNA sequence: TGTGCCAGCAGCAAGGGACAGGGGCGCACCGGGGAGCTGTTTTTT.

This chain uses TRBV12-3 or TRBV12-4 with TRBJ2-7; possibly TRBD1 or TRBD2 for D (7 bases each). Deletions cut 5 bases from V and 7 bases from J, with 18 bases between. There are 14 residues in the CDR3. The chain's CDR3 is CASSPSTGRGEQYF. The DNA for the CDR3 is TGTGCCAGCAGTCCCTCGACAGGGAGGGGGGAGCAGTACTTC.

This clonotype was detected only a few times. The chain employs TRBV28 and TRBJ2-1; D uncertain. There are 15 residues in the CDR3. Trimming cost V 10 bases and J 0 bases, with 16 bases left between them. Germline-derived CDR1 and CDR2 are MDHEN and SYDVKM. DNA for the CDR3: TGTGCCACTCTTACCGCCTCGAGCTCCTACAATGAGCAGTTCTTC. Translated: CATLTASSSYNEQFF. The full variable domain, completed using reference TRBV28 and TRBJ2-1, is DVKVTQSSRYLVKRTGEKVFLECVQDMDHENMFWYRQDPGLGLRLIYFSYDVKMKEKGDIPEGYSVSREKKERFSLILESASTNQTSMYLCATLTASSSYNEQFFGPGTRLTVL.

The chain is built from TRBV20-1 and TRBJ2-7, with TRBD1 matching over 9 bases. Per germline, CDR1 DFQATT and CDR2 SNEGSKA (reference sequence). The CDR3 is made up of 14 amino acids. Losses at the gene ends were 2 bases for V and 5 bases for J; bases not matched to a gene: 7. The CDR3 nucleotides are TGCAGTGCTAGATCTGGGACAGGGATTAACGAGCAGTACTTC. Translated: CSARSGTGINEQYF.

This sequence joins TRBV29-1 and TRBJ1-2; no reliable D call. Trimming left V 3 bases short and J 4 bases short, with 9 bases between. Per germline, CDR1 SQVTM and CDR2 ANQGSEA. CDR3 length: 12 amino acids. CDR3 region: CSVEESGYGYTF. The CDR3 DNA reads as TGCAGCGTTGAGGAGTCGGGCTATGGCTACACCTTC.

This clonotype was detected a few times. This chain uses TRBV2 with TRBJ2-1; 10 bases match TRBD1. With 2 bases clipped from V and 7 bases from J, the junction kept 8 bases outside the gene matches. Germline CDR1 is SNHLY and CDR2 is FYNNEI. This CDR3 contains 16 residues. CDR3 sequence (DNA): TGTGCCAGCAGTGAAACCCGACAGGGGGCTAAGAATGAGCAGTTCTTC. This translates into CASSETRQGAKNEQFF.

This clonotype was found many times. This chain connects TRBV29-1 to TRBJ2-7; D may be TRBD1 or TRBD2 (5 bases each). V lost 6 bases, J lost 5 bases, and 14 bases lay in between. Germline CDR1 SQVTM, CDR2 ANQGSEA. This CDR3 region has 12 residues. CDR3 residues: CSVRVQGNEQYF. CDR3 DNA sequence: TGCAGCGTGCGGGTCCAGGGTAACGAGCAGTACTTC.

V and J are TRBV12-3 or TRBV12-4 and TRBJ2-7; D tentatively fits TRBD1 or TRBD2 (5 bases each). This CDR3 comprises 13 residues. Trimming took 3 bases from V and 0 from J, leaving 6 bases between them. CDR3 loop: CASSFGASYEQYF. In nucleotides, the CDR3 is TGTGCCAGCAGTTTCGGGGCCTCCTACGAGCAGTACTTC.

There are a few counts of this clonotype. This chain connects TRBV6-5 to TRBJ2-6; 8 bases map to TRBD2. Germline-derived CDR1 and CDR2 are MNHEY and SVGAGI. The CDR3 sequence is 15 residues long. With 6 bases clipped from V and 4 bases from J, the junction kept 5 bases outside the gene matches. This chain's CDR3 is CASSGGAVGANVLTF. The CDR3 DNA is TGTGCCAGCAGCGGGGGGGCTGTGGGGGCCAACGTCCTGACTTTC.

This clonotype has only a few counts. This chain uses TRBV4-2 with TRBJ2-5; perhaps TRBD1 as D (6 bases). Germline CDR1 is LGHNA and CDR2 is YNFKEQ. The CDR3 length is 17 residues. V was clipped by 1 base and J by 5 bases, with 20 bases between them. CDR3 residues: CASSQVAFGAGDETQYF. In nucleotides, the CDR3 is TGTGCCAGCAGCCAAGTTGCATTTGGGGCAGGGGACGAGACCCAGTACTTC.

The V and J genes are TRBV23-1 and TRBJ2-1; TRBD2 matches 9 bases. TRBV23-1 is an ORF, with its function uncertain. The CDR3 has 17 amino acids. Trimming cost V 5 bases and J 4 bases; bases outside gene matches: 12. Written as DNA, the CDR3 is TGCGCCAGCAGTGATCTCGAGGAGACTAGCGGTTACAATGAGCAGTTCTTC. Translation: CASSDLEETSGYNEQFF.

This clonotype is labeled as medium-sized. J is TRBJ2-3 and V is TRBV29-1; D possibly matches TRBD1 or TRBD2 (6 bases each). Germline V lookup: CDR1 SQVTM, CDR2 ANQGSEA. Trimming took off 6 bases at V and 4 bases at J, with 8 bases between the two ends. This CDR3 is 11 amino acids long. This CDR3 reads CSVRGADTQYF. The CDR3 coding sequence is TGCAGCGTGAGGGGGGCAGATACGCAGTATTTT.

This clonotype has only a few counts. The J gene is TRBJ2-5, the V gene TRBV15; possibly TRBD2 for D (6 bases). Between the trimmed V and J ends, which lost 1 base and 0 bases, there was a span of 6 bases. Germline V gene lookup returns CDR1 LNHNV and CDR2 YYDKDF (reference sequence). The CDR3 length is 14 residues. CDR3 sequence: CATSRGDYQETQYF. In DNA, the CDR3 is TGTGCCACCAGCAGAGGGGACTACCAAGAGACCCAGTACTTC.

The chain has TRBV29-1 and TRBJ2-3; 8 nucleotides agree with TRBD1. Losses at the gene ends were 6 bases for V and 6 bases for J; bases not matched to a gene: 8. The CDR3 contains 13 residues. Germline loops: CDR1 SQVTM, CDR2 ANQGSEA. CDR3 residues: CSVPTGGGDTQYF. As DNA, the CDR3 is TGCAGCGTCCCCACAGGGGGTGGTGATACGCAGTATTTT.

This clonotype has just a few counts. V and J are TRBV20-1 and TRBJ1-6; weak D call: TRBD1 (5 bases). Germline lookup yields CDR1 DFQATT and CDR2 SNEGSKA (reference sequence). V dropped 1 base and J dropped 9 bases, with 16 bases sitting between them. This CDR3 spans 15 amino acids. The CDR3 is CSARAGPGDGSPLHF. The CDR3 nucleotides are TGCAGTGCTAGAGCCGGGCCGGGGGATGGTTCACCCCTCCACTTT.

The J gene is TRBJ2-2, the V gene TRBV25-1; 7 bases agree with TRBD1. In germline, CDR1 is MGHDK, CDR2 SYGVNS. This CDR3 has 16 residues. The V and J ends lost 8 bases and 0 bases, in that order; junction bases with no gene match: 9. Here the CDR3 reads CASRGIGQANTGELFF. DNA for the CDR3: TGTGCCAGCCGCGGAATTGGACAGGCGAACACCGGGGAGCTGTTTTTT.

This clonotype was detected many times. The V call is TRBV10-3, the J call TRBJ1-2, with 10 bases aligning to TRBD1. The germline gives CDR1 ENHRY, CDR2 SYGVKD. The CDR3 has 12 residues. V dropped 10 bases and J dropped 8; count of bases not matched to a gene: 7. CDR3 nucleotide sequence: TGTGCCACCGGACAGGGGGTTCGGGGCTACACCTTC. It codes for CATGQGVRGYTF.

This chain joins TRBV7-2 and TRBJ1-5, with D perhaps matching TRBD1 (6 bases). Germline V gives CDR1 SGHTA, CDR2 FQGNSA. Between the trimmed V and J ends, which lost 3 bases and 7 bases, there was a span of 10 bases. The CDR3 spans 13 residues. The CDR3 bases are TGTGCCAGCAGCTTCAGGGGAGAGCAGCCCCAGCATTTT. Amino acid sequence: CASSFRGEQPQHF.